The 12 T cell receptor beta chains reported below all come from one sample, sequenced in a study of shared clonotypes between healthy human individuals (dated by TCRdb to 2018 to 2021). The library was made by the immunoSEQ multiplex PCR assay. TCRdb re-hosts the immuneACCESS table, in-frame sequences only. Its copies lack some clones; in the studies checked, an unresolved V gene accounts for under half of them, and the cause for the rest is not known. In all, the sample holds 600,000 to 700,000 clones, and around 73% of those were seen once. Of the sample, roughly 2% is held by the ten largest clones. The sample taken for sequencing was memory CD4+ T cells sorted from blood. According to the study, the label for this sample's cell subset or site signals: CD45RA-negative fraction. The receptors stem from a woman under 40 in good health.

V gene TRBV7-3 combines with J gene TRBJ2-1, with 8 bases fitting TRBD2. Trimming at V came to 4 bases and at J to 6 bases, leaving 8 bases not matched to a gene. The CDR3 totals 15 residues. Per germline, CDR1 SGHTA and CDR2 FQGTGA. CDR3 sequence reads: CASSSLAGGGNEQFF. The CDR3 DNA follows: TGTGCCAGCAGCTCCCTTGCGGGAGGTGGCAATGAGCAGTTCTTC.

This clone was detected only a few times. Other nucleotide sequences from this sample produce the same CDR3. The rearrangement links TRBV5-1 to TRBJ2-5; 7 bases map to TRBD1. The CDR3 runs to 13 residues. Unmatched junction bases numbered 2, after V lost 4 bases and J lost 2 bases. Germline V gene lookup returns CDR1 SGHRS and CDR2 YFSETQ. The CDR3, as DNA: TGCGCCAGCAGCCGGACAGGACAAGAGACCCAGTACTTC. As protein: CASSRTGQETQYF.

V gene TRBV2 combines with J gene TRBJ2-1; D perhaps matches TRBD2 (5 bases). V was pared by 6 bases and J by 9 bases, with 12 bases between. Germline V CDR1 and CDR2: SNHLY, FYNNEI. The CDR3 loop spans 12 amino acids. This CDR3 reads CASSLEEGEQFF. CDR3 DNA sequence: TGTGCCAGCAGCCTAGAAGAGGGTGAGCAGTTCTTC.

This rearrangement joins TRBV25-1 to TRBJ2-5, with D perhaps matching TRBD1 (5 bases). The last part of the DNA fits TRBJ2-7 better; the J call may be wrong. In germline, CDR1 is MGHDK, CDR2 SYGVNS. The CDR3 is 14 residues long. CDR3 sequence: CASSDQDTSYEQYF. The CDR3 nucleotides read TGTGCCAGCAGTGACCAGGACACCTCCTACGAGCAGTACTTC.

CDR3 sequence reads: CAIGTSGYNEQFF. CDR3 coding DNA: TGTGCCATCGGGACTAGTGGCTACAATGAGCAGTTCTTC. The V gene is TRBV2, the J gene TRBJ2-1; 8 bases match TRBD2. V was pared by 10 bases and J by 3 bases, with 5 bases of the junction left unmatched. Per the germline V gene, CDR1 is SNHLY and CDR2 is FYNNEI. CDR3 length: 13 amino acids.

V is TRBV11-3 and J is TRBJ2-3, with 7 nucleotides matching TRBD1. There are 14 residues in the CDR3. Trimming took 5 bases from V and 3 from J; bases not matched to a gene: 5. Germline loops: CDR1 SGHNT, CDR2 YENEEA. DNA for the CDR3: TGTGCCAGCAGCCACCACAGGGGAACAGATACGCAGTATTTT. This sequence encodes CASSHHRGTDTQYF.

The rearrangement joins TRBV29-1 to TRBJ2-6, with D tentatively TRBD1 (6 bases). V shed 7 bases and J shed 3 bases, with 10 bases lying between them. The CDR3 is 13 residues long. CDR1 and CDR2 (germline): SQVTM, ANQGSEA. This CDR3 reads CSAGDIGANVLTF. The CDR3 coding sequence is TGCAGCGCCGGGGACATTGGGGCCAACGTCCTGACTTTC.

J is TRBJ2-5 and V is TRBV4-1, with TRBD1 matching over 8 bases. The DNA matches TRBJ2-7 better at its end, which makes the J call doubtful. Germline V gene sequence: CDR1 MGHRA, CDR2 YSYEKL. This CDR3 contains 14 residues. Here the CDR3 reads CASSQRTGIYEQYF. The CDR3 DNA reads TGCGCCAGCAGCCAGCGGACAGGGATCTACGAGCAGTACTTC.

This chain connects TRBV27 to TRBJ2-1; 9 nucleotides align to TRBD2. The V and J ends lost 7 bases and 1 base, in that order; junction bases with no gene match: 14. This CDR3 comprises 18 residues. Germline V gene lookup returns CDR1 MNHEY and CDR2 SMNVEV (reference sequence). CDR3 in amino acids: CASKKGSGRIGSYNEQFF. The CDR3 coding sequence is TGTGCCAGCAAAAAAGGTAGCGGGAGAATTGGGTCCTACAATGAGCAGTTCTTC.

This chain uses TRBV19 with TRBJ1-2, with 8 positions matching TRBD1. The CDR3 runs to 12 residues. Germline V CDR1 and CDR2: LNHDA, SQIVND (reference sequence). The chain's CDR3 is CATRGRSYGYTF. CDR3 nucleotides: TGTGCTACCAGGGGGCGGTCCTATGGCTACACCTTC. Supplemented by reference TRBV19 and TRBJ1-2, the full variable domain reads DGGITQSPKYLFRKEGQNVTLSCEQNLNHDAMYWYRQDPGQGLRLIYYSQIVNDFQKGDIAEGYSVSREKKESFPLTVTSAQKNPTAFYLCATRGRSYGYTFGSGTRLTVV.

CDR3 loop: CASVRQGINQPQHF. CDR3 in DNA: TGTGCCAGCGTCCGACAGGGCATAAATCAGCCCCAGCATTTT. The V call is TRBV21-1, the J call TRBJ1-5; the D segment call TRBD1 is taken from the table without a DNA check. TRBV21-1 represents a pseudogene. This CDR3 is 14 amino acids long.

This rearrangement joins TRBV5-4 to TRBJ2-7, with TRBD2 as a possible D gene (6 bases). The V end lost 2 bases, the J end lost 5 bases, and 11 bases lay between the germline ends. Per germline, CDR1 SGHNT and CDR2 YYREEE (reference sequence). The CDR3 loop spans 13 amino acids. Here the CDR3 DNA reads TGTGCCAGCAGCTTTGTGGGAGGCGACGAGCAGTACTTC. Its translation: CASSFVGGDEQYF.